The sequence of this TCR beta chain was determined in a study of blood T cell repertoires in COVID-19. Profiled with immunoSEQ multiplex PCR; TCRdb holds only in-frame clones, not every one. The sample records more than 300,000 clones, approximately 89% being singletons. Germline trimming cut 7 bases from V and 3 bases from J; bases unmatched to any gene: 8. CDR3 length: 15 amino acids. CDR1 is SGHDT and CDR2 is YYEEEE in the germline V gene. The chain employs TRBV5-6 and TRBJ1-4; TRBD1 agrees at 8 bases. Sequenced input: peripheral blood. The receptor was derived from a woman in her twenties or thirties with COVID-19, enrolled during active disease. CDR3 sequence (DNA): TGTGCCAGCGCCTCCTCGGGACAGGCTAATGAAAAACTGTTTTTT. It yields the protein CASASSGQANEKLFF. The variable domain in full, with the rest retrieved from reference TRBV5-6 and TRBJ1-4, is DAGVTQSPTHLIKTRGQQVTLRCSPKSGHDTVSWYQQALGQGPQFIFQYYEEEERQRGNFPDRFSGHQFPNYSSELNVNALLLGDSALYLCASASSGQANEKLFFGSGTQLSVL.